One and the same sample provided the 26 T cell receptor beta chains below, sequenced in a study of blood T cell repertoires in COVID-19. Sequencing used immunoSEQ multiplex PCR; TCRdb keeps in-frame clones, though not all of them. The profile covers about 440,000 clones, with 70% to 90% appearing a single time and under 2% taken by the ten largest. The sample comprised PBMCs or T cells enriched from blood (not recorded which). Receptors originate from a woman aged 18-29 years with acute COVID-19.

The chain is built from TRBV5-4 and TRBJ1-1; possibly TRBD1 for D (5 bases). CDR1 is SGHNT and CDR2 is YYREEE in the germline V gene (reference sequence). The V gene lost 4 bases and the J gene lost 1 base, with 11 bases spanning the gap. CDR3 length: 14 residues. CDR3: CASSLTAANTEAFF. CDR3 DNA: TGTGCCAGCAGCCTGACAGCTGCGAACACTGAAGCTTTCTTT.

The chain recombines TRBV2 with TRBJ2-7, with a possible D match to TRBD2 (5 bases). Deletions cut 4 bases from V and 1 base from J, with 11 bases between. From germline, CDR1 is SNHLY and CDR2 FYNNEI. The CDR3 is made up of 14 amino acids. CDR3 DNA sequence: TGTGCCAGCAGTGGGACGAGAGGGTCCTACGAGCAGTACTTC. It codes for CASSGTRGSYEQYF.

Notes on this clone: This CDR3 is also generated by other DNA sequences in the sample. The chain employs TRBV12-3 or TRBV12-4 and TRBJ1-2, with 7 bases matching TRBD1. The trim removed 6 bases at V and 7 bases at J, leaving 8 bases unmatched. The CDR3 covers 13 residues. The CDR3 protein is CASSPDRVGGYTF. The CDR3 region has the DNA TGTGCCAGCAGCCCCGACAGGGTTGGTGGCTACACCTTC.

CDR3 amino acids: CASSSGGTAATNEKLFF. CDR3 DNA sequence: TGCGCCAGCAGCTCAGGAGGGACGGCTGCAACTAATGAAAAACTGTTTTTT. This chain joins TRBV5-1 and TRBJ1-4; the D gene is possibly TRBD1 (5 bases). Between the trimmed V and J ends, which lost 3 bases and 0 bases, there was a span of 15 bases. The CDR3 runs to 17 residues. Germline CDR1 and CDR2: SGHRS and YFSETQ.

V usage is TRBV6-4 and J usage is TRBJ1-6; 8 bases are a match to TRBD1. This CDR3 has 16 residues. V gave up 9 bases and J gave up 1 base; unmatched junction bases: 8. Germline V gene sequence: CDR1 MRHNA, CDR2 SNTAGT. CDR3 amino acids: CASSAGGASYNSPLHF. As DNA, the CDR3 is TGTGCCAGTTCAGCAGGGGGCGCGTCCTATAATTCACCCCTCCACTTT.

Here the CDR3 reads CATSRESSGTAGNTIYF. The CDR3, as DNA: TGTGCCACCAGCAGAGAATCCTCGGGGACAGCTGGAAACACCATATATTTT. The J gene is TRBJ1-3, the V gene TRBV15, with 7 bases aligning to TRBD1. Unmatched junction bases numbered 7, after V lost 0 bases and J lost 2 bases. The CDR3 is made up of 17 amino acids. Germline V CDR1 and CDR2: LNHNV, YYDKDF (reference sequence). Full variable domain (outside the CDR3, taken from reference TRBV15 and TRBJ1-3): DAMVIQNPRYQVTQFGKPVTLSCSQTLNHNVMYWYQQKSSQAPKLLFHYYDKDFNNEADTPDNFQSRRPNTSFCFLDIRSPGLGDTAMYLCATSRESSGTAGNTIYFGEGSWLTVV.

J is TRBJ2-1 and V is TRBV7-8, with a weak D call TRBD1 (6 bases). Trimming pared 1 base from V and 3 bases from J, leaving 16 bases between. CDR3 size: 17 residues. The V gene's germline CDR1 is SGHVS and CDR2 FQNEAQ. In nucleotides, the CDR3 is TGTGCCAGCAGCTTAGGAGGATCAGGGGCCAACTACAATGAGCAGTTCTTC. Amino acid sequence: CASSLGGSGANYNEQFF.

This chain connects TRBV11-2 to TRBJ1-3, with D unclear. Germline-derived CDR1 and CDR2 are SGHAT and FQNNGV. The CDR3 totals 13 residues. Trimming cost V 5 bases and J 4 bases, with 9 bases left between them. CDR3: CASSPQAGNTIYF. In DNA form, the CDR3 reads TGTGCCAGCAGCCCCCAAGCGGGAAACACCATATATTTT.

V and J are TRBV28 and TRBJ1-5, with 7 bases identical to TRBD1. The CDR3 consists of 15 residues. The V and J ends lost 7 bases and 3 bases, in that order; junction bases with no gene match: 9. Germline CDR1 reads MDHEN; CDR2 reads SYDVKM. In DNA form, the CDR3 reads TGTGCCAGCACAAAACAGGGGAAGAACAATCAGCCCCAGCATTTT. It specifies CASTKQGKNNQPQHF.

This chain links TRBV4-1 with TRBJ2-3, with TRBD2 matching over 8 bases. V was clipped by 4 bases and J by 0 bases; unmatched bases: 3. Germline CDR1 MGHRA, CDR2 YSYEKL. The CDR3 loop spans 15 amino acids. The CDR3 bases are TGCGCCAGCAGCCGAGCGGGAGAGAGCACAGATACGCAGTATTTT. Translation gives CASSRAGESTDTQYF.

CDR3 DNA: TGTGCCAGCAGCTCCCTGGTAAGGACAGGGGCGCGGGATCAGCCCCAGCATTTT. Its protein product is CASSSLVRTGARDQPQHF. The V gene is TRBV28, the J gene TRBJ1-5, with 9 bases identical to TRBD1. This CDR3 comprises 18 residues. The germline V gene has CDR1 MDHEN and CDR2 SYDVKM. V was pared by 6 bases and J by 5 bases, with 17 bases of the junction left unmatched.

The CDR3 is CASSGRTSEGNNEQFF. The CDR3 region has the DNA TGTGCCAGCAGCGGTAGGACTAGTGAGGGGAACAATGAGCAGTTCTTC. This chain uses TRBV9 with TRBJ2-1; 7 bases map to TRBD2. Germline V CDR1 and CDR2: SGDLS, YYNGEE. The CDR3 is 16 amino acids. The V segment lost 3 bases and the J segment 5 bases; nucleotides outside the gene matches: 11.

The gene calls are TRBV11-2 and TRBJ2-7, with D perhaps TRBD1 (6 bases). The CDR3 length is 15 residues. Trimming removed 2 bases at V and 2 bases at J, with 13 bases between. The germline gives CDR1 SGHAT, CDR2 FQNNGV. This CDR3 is CASSLYRQVTYEQYF. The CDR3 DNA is TGTGCCAGCAGCTTATACCGACAGGTGACCTACGAGCAGTACTTC. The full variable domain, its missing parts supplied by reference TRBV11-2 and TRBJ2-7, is EAGVAQSPRYKIIEKRQSVAFWCNPISGHATLYWYQQILGQGPKLLIQFQNNGVVDDSQLPKDRFSAERLKGVDSTLKIQPAKLEDSAVYLCASSLYRQVTYEQYFGPGTRLTVT.

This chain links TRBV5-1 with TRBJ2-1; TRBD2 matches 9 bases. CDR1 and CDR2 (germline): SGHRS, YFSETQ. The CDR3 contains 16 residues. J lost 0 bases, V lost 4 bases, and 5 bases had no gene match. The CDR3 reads CASSIQLAGSYNEQFF. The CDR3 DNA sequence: TGCGCCAGCAGCATTCAACTAGCGGGCTCCTACAATGAGCAGTTCTTC. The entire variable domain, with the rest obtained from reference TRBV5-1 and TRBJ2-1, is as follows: KAGVTQTPRYLIKTRGQQVTLSCSPISGHRSVSWYQQTPGQGLQFLFEYFSETQRNKGNFPGRFSGRQFSNSRSEMNVSTLELGDSALYLCASSIQLAGSYNEQFFGPGTRLTVL.

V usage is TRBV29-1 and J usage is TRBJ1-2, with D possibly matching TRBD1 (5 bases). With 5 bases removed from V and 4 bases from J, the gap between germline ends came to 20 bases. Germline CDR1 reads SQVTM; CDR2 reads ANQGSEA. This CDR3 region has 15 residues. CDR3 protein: CSVLLPIVQGYGYTF. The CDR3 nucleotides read TGCAGCGTTCTTCTTCCAATTGTTCAGGGCTATGGCTACACCTTC.

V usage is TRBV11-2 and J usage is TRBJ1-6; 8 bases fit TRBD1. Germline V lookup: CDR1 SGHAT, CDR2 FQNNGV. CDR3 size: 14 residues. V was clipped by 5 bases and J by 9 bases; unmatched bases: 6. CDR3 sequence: CASSHRTGTSPLHF. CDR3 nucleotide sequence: TGTGCCAGCAGCCACAGGACAGGGACTTCACCCCTCCACTTT.

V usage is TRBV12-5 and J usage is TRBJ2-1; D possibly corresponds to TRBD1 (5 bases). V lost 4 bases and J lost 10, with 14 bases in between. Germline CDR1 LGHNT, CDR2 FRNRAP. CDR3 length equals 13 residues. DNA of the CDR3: TGTGCTAGTGGTTCAATCCAGGGTCGCGAGCAGTTCTTC. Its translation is CASGSIQGREQFF. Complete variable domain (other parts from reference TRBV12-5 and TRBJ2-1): DARVTQTPRHKVTEMGQEVTMRCQPILGHNTVFWYRQTMMQGLELLAYFRNRAPLDDSGMPKDRFSAEMPDATLATLKIQPSEPRDSAVYFCASGSIQGREQFFGPGTRLTVL.

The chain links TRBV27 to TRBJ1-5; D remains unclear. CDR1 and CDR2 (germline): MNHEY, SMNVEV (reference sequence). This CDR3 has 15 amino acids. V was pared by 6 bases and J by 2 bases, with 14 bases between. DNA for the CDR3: TGTGCCAGCAGCTCCGGGAGTCTGGGCAATCAGCCCCAGCATTTT. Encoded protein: CASSSGSLGNQPQHF.

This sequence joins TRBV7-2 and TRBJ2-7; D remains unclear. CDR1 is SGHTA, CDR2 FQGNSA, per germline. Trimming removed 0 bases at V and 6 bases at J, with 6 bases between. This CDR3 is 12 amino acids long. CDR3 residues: CASSLAGFEQYF. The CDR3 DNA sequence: TGTGCCAGCAGCTTAGCCGGGTTCGAGCAGTACTTC.

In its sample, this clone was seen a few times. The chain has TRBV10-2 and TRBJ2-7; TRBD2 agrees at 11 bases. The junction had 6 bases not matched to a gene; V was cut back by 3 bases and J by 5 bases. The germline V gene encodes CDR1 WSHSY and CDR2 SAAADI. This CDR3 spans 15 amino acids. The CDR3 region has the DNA TGCGCCAGCAGTGAAACTAGCGGGAGCGTTAACGAGCAGTACTTC. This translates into CASSETSGSVNEQYF.

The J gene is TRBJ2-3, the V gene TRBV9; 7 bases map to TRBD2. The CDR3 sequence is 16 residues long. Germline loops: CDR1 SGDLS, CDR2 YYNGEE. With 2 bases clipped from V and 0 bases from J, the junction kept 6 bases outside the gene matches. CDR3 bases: TGTGCCAGCAGCGTCCCGACTAGCTTTAGCACAGATACGCAGTATTTT. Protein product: CASSVPTSFSTDTQYF.

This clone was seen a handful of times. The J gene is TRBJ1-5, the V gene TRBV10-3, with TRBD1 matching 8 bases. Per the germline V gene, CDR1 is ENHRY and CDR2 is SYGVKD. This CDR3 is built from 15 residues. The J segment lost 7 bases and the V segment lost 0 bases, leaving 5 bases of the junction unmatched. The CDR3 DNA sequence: TGTGCCATCAGTGAGTCGCCAGGGGGCGTACAGCCCCAGCATTTT. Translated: CAISESPGGVQPQHF.

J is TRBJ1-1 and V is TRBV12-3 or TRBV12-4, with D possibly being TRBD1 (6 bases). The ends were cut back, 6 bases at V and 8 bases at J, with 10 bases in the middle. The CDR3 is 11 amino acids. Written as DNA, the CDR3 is TGTGCCAGCAGAAGTACAGGGGAAGCTTTCTTT. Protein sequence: CASRSTGEAFF.

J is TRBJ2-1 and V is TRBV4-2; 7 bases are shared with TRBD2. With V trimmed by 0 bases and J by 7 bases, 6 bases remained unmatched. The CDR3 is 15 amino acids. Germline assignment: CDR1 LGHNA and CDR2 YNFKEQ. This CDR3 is CASSQERGSGNEQFF. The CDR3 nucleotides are TGTGCCAGCAGCCAAGAACGCGGTAGCGGGAATGAGCAGTTCTTC.

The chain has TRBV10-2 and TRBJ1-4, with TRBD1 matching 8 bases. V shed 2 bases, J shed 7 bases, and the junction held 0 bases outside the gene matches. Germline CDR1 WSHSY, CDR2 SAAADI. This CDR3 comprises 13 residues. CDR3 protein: CASSEQGAEKLFF. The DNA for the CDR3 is TGCGCCAGCAGTGAGCAGGGGGCTGAAAAACTGTTTTTT.

This CDR3 is CAISELGSDTGELFF. The CDR3 DNA reads as TGTGCCATCAGTGAGCTAGGGAGTGACACCGGGGAGCTGTTTTTT. The gene calls are TRBV10-3 and TRBJ2-2; possibly TRBD2 for D (5 bases). The germline gives CDR1 ENHRY, CDR2 SYGVKD. With 2 bases removed from V and 3 bases from J, the gap between germline ends came to 10 bases. This CDR3 region has 15 residues.